The present T cell receptor (beta chain) was sequenced within a study of response to subunit inactivated influenza vaccine. Looked up from germline, CDR1 is MGHRA and CDR2 is YSYEKL. V dropped 1 base and J dropped 0 bases, with 7 bases sitting between them. This CDR3 is built from 15 residues. Overall study results and limits: Authors suggested few new T cells are recruited by each seasonal influenza vaccination.

In its sample, this clonotype was seen many times. Its antigen remains unidentified. TCRdb reprocessed the RT-PCR reads via MiXCR and lists one record per CDR3 protein. The sample carries roughly 460,000 distinct CDR3 sequences, approximately 9.9% recorded once. The sample was PBMCs from blood, taken more than 35 days after vaccination. The origin of this receptor is a man aged 45-60 years who received an inactivated influenza vaccine. This sequence joins TRBV4-1 and TRBJ1-3; no firm D call. The CDR3 sequence is CASSQGVSSGNTIYF. The CDR3 DNA sequence: TGCGCCAGCAGCCAAGGTGTTAGCTCTGGAAACACCATATATTTT.